This TCR beta chain derives from a study of blood T cell repertoires in COVID-19. Study as a whole: Samples representing acute and convalescent COVID-19 were sourced from the United States, Italy and Spain. Sources were T cells, B-cell-depleted T cells, or PBMCs; the material itself was cDNA or gDNA.

Per the original methods: Estimation of nucleated cell counts was performed using reference gene primer amplification. Using immunoSEQ multiplex PCR, the repertoire was profiled, and TCRdb retains in-frame clones only, with some absent. V and J calls and clone size are copied from that table; D and trimming were computed from the DNA. The repertoire holds around 260,000 clones, around four fifths seen once, with around 4% in the top ten. CDR1 is LNHDA, CDR2 SQIVND, per germline (reference sequence). V was clipped by 3 bases and J by 7 bases; unmatched bases: 4. This CDR3 is built from 15 residues. Sequencing used peripheral blood. The chain links TRBV19 to TRBJ2-1; 12 nucleotides align to TRBD1. The receptor was derived from a man in his 60s with acute or convalescent COVID-19. This chain's CDR3 is CASSMGTGGRNEQFF. Here the CDR3 DNA reads TGTGCCAGTAGTATGGGGACAGGGGGCAGGAATGAGCAGTTCTTC.